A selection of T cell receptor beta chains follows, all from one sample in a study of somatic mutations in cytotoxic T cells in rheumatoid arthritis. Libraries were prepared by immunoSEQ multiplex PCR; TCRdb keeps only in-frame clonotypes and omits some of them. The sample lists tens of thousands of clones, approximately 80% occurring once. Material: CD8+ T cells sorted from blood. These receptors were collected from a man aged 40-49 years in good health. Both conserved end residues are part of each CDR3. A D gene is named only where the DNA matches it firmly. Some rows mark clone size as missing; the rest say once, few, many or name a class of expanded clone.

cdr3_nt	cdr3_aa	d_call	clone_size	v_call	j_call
TGTGCCAGCAGTTTACCGGGGACAGGAGCTTTCTTT	CASSLPGTGAFF	TRBD1	-	TRBV28	TRBJ1-1
TGTGCCAGTAGTATTAAGGGCGGAGGATTTAGCAATCAGCCCCAGCATTTT	CASSIKGGGFSNQPQHF	-	once	TRBV19	TRBJ1-5
TGTGCCAGCAGTTACTCGTGGGCAACTAATGAAAAACTGTTTTTT	CASSYSWATNEKLFF	-	-	TRBV6-5	TRBJ1-4
TGCGCCAGCAGCGGGACTCAGGGTGAGGAGCAGTTCTTC	CASSGTQGEEQFF	-	-	TRBV4-3	TRBJ2-1
TGTGCCAGCAGCCAGTTGTCTGATAGCTCCTACGAGCAGTACTTC	CASSQLSDSSYEQYF	-	-	TRBV4-2	TRBJ2-7
TGTGCCAGCAGTATCTTTCCGGGTGACGGAGGTACGCAGTATTTT	CASSIFPGDGGTQYF	-	-	TRBV28	TRBJ2-3
TGTGCCAGCAGACTAGCGGGAGTGGGGGAGCTGTTTTTT	CASRLAGVGELFF	TRBD2	-	TRBV28	TRBJ2-2
TGTGCCAGCAGCTTCCGACAGGGAGAGGGAAACATTCAGTACTTC	CASSFRQGEGNIQYF	TRBD1	-	TRBV11-2	TRBJ2-4
TGTGCCAGCAGCAAGTTGATAGCCCCTTACCCAGATACGCAGTATTTT	CASSKLIAPYPDTQYF	-	-	TRBV27	TRBJ2-3
TGTGCCAGCAGCTTAGATGGCGCTAGCGGAAATGAGCAGTTCTTC	CASSLDGASGNEQFF	TRBD2	-	TRBV11-3	TRBJ2-1
TGTGCCAGCAGTTTCCCTCCGGGCCCGACGGGGGGTGGCTACACCTTC	CASSFPPGPTGGGYTF	-	once	TRBV6-6	TRBJ1-2
TGTGCCAGCAGCTTAGCGCCAGAGGCCCAAGGGGAGCAGTACTTC	CASSLAPEAQGEQYF	-	-	TRBV7-6	TRBJ2-7
TGTGCCAGCAGTGGAGTGAACACTGAAGCTTTCTTT	CASSGVNTEAFF	-	-	TRBV6-6	TRBJ1-1
TGCGCCAGCAGCGACAACATGGGGGGGGTCGAGCAGTTCTTC	CASSDNMGGVEQFF	TRBD2	-	TRBV5-1	TRBJ2-1
TGCGCCAGCAGCCGCGGGACTACCTCCACAGATACGCAGTATTTT	CASSRGTTSTDTQYF	TRBD2	-	TRBV5-1	TRBJ2-3
TGTGCCAGCAGCGAGGGACTCGGAAACACAGATACGCAGTATTTT	CASSEGLGNTDTQYF	-	-	TRBV9	TRBJ2-3
TGTGCCAGCAGTTTGGCCGGGACAGACGAGCAGTACTTC	CASSLAGTDEQYF	TRBD1	-	TRBV28	TRBJ2-7
TGTGCCAGCAGTTTGAAGGGTTCTCCGAACTATGGCTACACCTTC	CASSLKGSPNYGYTF	-	-	TRBV27	TRBJ1-2
TGTGCCAGCAGCCCCCCAGGGACTTGGCATGGCTACACCTTC	CASSPPGTWHGYTF	-	-	TRBV27	TRBJ1-2
TGTGCCAGCAGCTCAGACAGGCGCTCTCGGCAGTACTTC	CASSSDRRSRQYF	-	-	TRBV5-7	TRBJ2-7
TGTGCCAGCAGTTGGGGGCGGGATAGCAATCAGCCCCAGCATTTT	CASSWGRDSNQPQHF	-	few	TRBV27	TRBJ1-5
TGCGCCAGCAGCACCGGACAGGGGGCGACTGAAGCTTTCTTT	CASSTGQGATEAFF	TRBD1	once	TRBV5-1	TRBJ1-1
TGTGCCAGCAGCTTACCCGGGACAGGGCGCACTGAAGCTTTCTTT	CASSLPGTGRTEAFF	TRBD1	-	TRBV7-9	TRBJ1-1
TGTGCCTGGAGTGTAACGGGGGGCACTGAAGCTTTCTTT	CAWSVTGGTEAFF	-	-	TRBV30	TRBJ1-1
TGTGCCAGTAAACCCCCGGCGGGAATCTACGAGCAGTACTTC	CASKPPAGIYEQYF	-	-	TRBV19	TRBJ2-7
TGTGCCAGCAGCCCCTCTGAAGTGAAGGTGGGCACTGAAGCTTTCTTT	CASSPSEVKVGTEAFF	-	-	TRBV11-3	TRBJ1-1
TGTGCCAGCAGCGTAGAGGCTAGCGGATTCTACGAGCAGTACTTC	CASSVEASGFYEQYF	TRBD2	once	TRBV9	TRBJ2-7
TGCGCCAGCAGTGAATCTCAAGCCAAAAACATTCAGTACTTC	CASSESQAKNIQYF	-	-	TRBV10-1	TRBJ2-4
TGCGCCAGCAGCCAAGTCTGGGGGGGGATTTCACCCCTCCACTTT	CASSQVWGGISPLHF	-	-	TRBV4-1	TRBJ1-6
TGTGCCAGCGGTAGCGGACAGGGCAGGCAGCCCCAGCATTTT	CASGSGQGRQPQHF	TRBD1	-	TRBV27	TRBJ1-5
TGTGCCAGCAGTTACGAGTCGGGCGGACAGCCCCAGCATTTT	CASSYESGGQPQHF	-	few	TRBV6-6	TRBJ1-5
TGTGCCAGCAGCTTCCGTCCCGCAGGGTTGAACACTGAAGCTTTCTTT	CASSFRPAGLNTEAFF	-	-	TRBV11-2	TRBJ1-1
TGCGCCAGCAGACATAACTCCGGGGGGACTGAAGCTTTCTTT	CASRHNSGGTEAFF	-	few	TRBV4-1	TRBJ1-1
TGTGCCAGCAGTGAAGCAAGGGGAGCCTATGGCTACACCTTC	CASSEARGAYGYTF	-	-	TRBV6-1	TRBJ1-2
TGTGCCAGCAGTCCCGGACGGAGGGGGACCGGGGAGCTGTTTTTT	CASSPGRRGTGELFF	-	-	TRBV27	TRBJ2-2
TGTGCCAGCAGCTTAGAACTGGGCGGGGAGCTGTTTTTT	CASSLELGGELFF	-	-	TRBV7-9	TRBJ2-2
TGCGCCAGCAGCCATGGGCTAGCGGCGCTCTACAATGAGCAGTTCTTC	CASSHGLAALYNEQFF	TRBD2	-	TRBV4-1	TRBJ2-1
TGTGCCAGCAGCCACGGGGCCCCCGGGACAGGGACGTTCTTC	CASSHGAPGTGTFF	TRBD1	-	TRBV7-9	TRBJ2-1
TGTGCCAGCAGCCCAGGGGGGGCCTCGAATCAGCCCCAGCATTTT	CASSPGGASNQPQHF	TRBD1	-	TRBV9	TRBJ1-5
TGTGCCAGCAATCACGGGACTGCAACTAATGAAAAACTGTTTTTT	CASNHGTATNEKLFF	-	few	TRBV2	TRBJ1-4
TGTGCCAGCAGCGTATTCGGGAACACCGGGGAGCTGTTTTTT	CASSVFGNTGELFF	-	-	TRBV9	TRBJ2-2
TGTGCCAGCAGCGTAGGTGGAAGGGGTTGGGACATTCAGTACTTC	CASSVGGRGWDIQYF	-	-	TRBV9	TRBJ2-4
TGTGCCAGCAGCTCCGGGATCACCACTGAAGCTTTCTTT	CASSSGITTEAFF	-	-	TRBV6-5	TRBJ1-1
TGTGCCAGCAGTGAGACAGGGAGTGCCTACGAGCAGTACTTC	CASSETGSAYEQYF	TRBD1	-	TRBV6-1	TRBJ2-7
TGTGCCAGCAAGCTTCTACCGGGACTAGCGGGAGGGCCGGATGAGCAGTTCTTC	CASKLLPGLAGGPDEQFF	TRBD2	-	TRBV27	TRBJ2-1
TGTGCCAGCAGCCCCTTGGACAGGGGAAGGGATGGCTACACCTTC	CASSPLDRGRDGYTF	TRBD1	-	TRBV9	TRBJ1-2
TGCGCCAGCAGCTTCGATCCGGGACTAGCGGGGGGCTCCTACGAGCAGTACTTC	CASSFDPGLAGGSYEQYF	TRBD2	-	TRBV5-1	TRBJ2-7
TGTGCCAGCAGCCCCCGGGACAGTAATTTCTACGAGCAGTACTTC	CASSPRDSNFYEQYF	TRBD1	-	TRBV11-2	TRBJ2-7